Listed below are T cell receptor beta chains from one sample, sequenced in a study of blood T cell repertoires in COVID-19. The method was immunoSEQ multiplex PCR; TCRdb's version includes in-frame clones alone and lacks a portion of them. The table lists a few hundred thousand clones, 80% to 85% of them singletons. The sequenced sample consisted of peripheral blood. All receptors derive from a woman in her 70s with COVID-19, enrolled during active disease. Both conserved end residues are part of each CDR3. Fields, in order: clone size, V gene, D gene, J gene, CDR3 DNA, CDR3 protein. The D gene is left open where the match is weak. Clone size is stated in some rows and not others, as once, few, many or a class when expanded.

-,TRBV7-9,TRBD2,TRBJ2-1,TGTGCCAGCAGCTATATAGCGGGAGAATCCTACAATGAGCAGTTCTTC,CASSYIAGESYNEQFF
-,TRBV27,-,TRBJ1-1,TGTGCCAGCAGTTTAAGGACACCGCTTGAAGCTTTCTTT,CASSLRTPLEAFF
-,TRBV3-1/TRBV3-2,-,TRBJ1-5,TGTGCCAGCAGCCAAACCGGCAGGGGCGGTCAGCCCCAGCATTTT,CASSQTGRGGQPQHF
-,TRBV7-9,TRBD1,TRBJ2-5,TGTGCCAGCAGCTTAGTTCTAGGGGGCGGGGAGACCCAGTACTTC,CASSLVLGGGETQYF
-,TRBV9,TRBD1,TRBJ1-3,TGTGCCAGCAGCGCGGGACAGGGGGCATACACCATATATTTT,CASSAGQGAYTIYF
once,TRBV2,TRBD2,TRBJ2-4,TGTGCCAGCAGTGAAAGCATTGGACTAGCGGGAGAAAAAAACATTCAGTACTTC,CASSESIGLAGEKNIQYF
-,TRBV5-1,TRBD1,TRBJ1-2,TGCGCCAGCTCCTTTGGCCGGGACAGGGAATACTATGGCTACACCTTC,CASSFGRDREYYGYTF
-,TRBV5-4,-,TRBJ2-1,TGTGCCAGCAGCTTGGCCGGCCCCCCTAGTAATGAGCAGTTCTTC,CASSLAGPPSNEQFF
once,TRBV5-5,-,TRBJ2-3,TGTGCCAGCAGCTTTGCGACAGATACGCAGTATTTT,CASSFATDTQYF
-,TRBV25-1,-,TRBJ1-3,TGTGCCAGCAGTGGTCGGCAGGTTATTTCTGGAAACACCATATATTTT,CASSGRQVISGNTIYF
-,TRBV28,TRBD2,TRBJ2-1,TGTGCCAGCAGTCCCCCCCTCGCGGGAGGCAATGAGCAGTTCTTC,CASSPPLAGGNEQFF
-,TRBV29-1,-,TRBJ1-2,TGCAGCGGTCGCCTGGTCGGGGGATATGGCTACACCTTC,CSGRLVGGYGYTF
-,TRBV9,-,TRBJ2-5,TGTGCCAGCAGCCCGACAGACCCAGGGTGGACCCAGTACTTC,CASSPTDPGWTQYF
-,TRBV5-1,-,TRBJ2-7,TGCGCCAGCAGCTTCGTAGACACCTTTTCCTACGAGCAGTACTTC,CASSFVDTFSYEQYF
-,TRBV10-3,-,TRBJ1-3,TGTGCCATCAGTGAACAGGATGGAAACACCATATATTTT,CAISEQDGNTIYF
-,TRBV6-2/TRBV6-3,-,TRBJ1-2,TGTGCCAGCAGCCAGACAGGAGTCTATGGCTACACCTTC,CASSQTGVYGYTF
-,TRBV3-1/TRBV3-2,-,TRBJ1-1,TGTGCCAGCAGCCAAGAGGGGGCAAACAGGGCTTTCTTT,CASSQEGANRAFF
-,TRBV24-1,TRBD1,TRBJ2-1,TGTGCCACCAGCCCGCCGAAGGGGGCAGACGACGACATGTTCTTC,CATSPPKGADDDMFF
once,TRBV7-9,TRBD1,TRBJ2-2,TGTGCCAGCAGCCACACTGGACAGGTAAGGGCCACCGGGGAGCTGTTTTTT,CASSHTGQVRATGELFF
-,TRBV7-2,-,TRBJ1-2,TGTGCCAGCAGCCCCGGTCCACCCTCCGGCGGGTATGGCTACACCTTC,CASSPGPPSGGYGYTF
-,TRBV10-3,-,TRBJ2-7,TGTGCCAGCGCAGGGAGGTGGGAGGACGAGCAGTACTTC,CASAGRWEDEQYF
once,TRBV19,-,TRBJ1-4,TGTGCCAGTAGTATTTCACAGATTAATGAAAAACTGTTTTTT,CASSISQINEKLFF